The source of this TCR beta chain is a study of control samples from healthy donors and cancer patients (TCRdb year 2020). This clone was picked up one time. Its antigen remains undetermined. The input lacks base qualities; no much larger clone sits a single base away. Libraries were prepared through the immunoSEQ multiplex PCR assay. TCRdb limited this immuneACCESS table to in-frame rearrangements with V and J called. A share of clones is missing; checked studies link under half to unresolved V genes, and the rest is unexplained. In all, the sample holds 150,000 to 200,000 clones, and around 89% of those were seen once. Roughly 1.5% of the sample belongs to the ten largest clones. The CDR3, cysteine through phenylalanine, is 15 amino acids long. The CDR3 DNA has 45 bases and is translated from base 1.

Here the chain combines TRBV12-2 and TRBJ1-5; the D call of TRBD1 is as the table states it, not checked on the DNA. TRBV12-2 is a pseudogene. Sequencing was done on a sample of blood. The TCR was taken from a woman in her forties or fifties in good health. The CDR3 region has the sequence CASRLRQDPNQPQHF. At the DNA level, the sequence is TGTGCAAGTCGCTTAAGACAGGATCCTAATCAGCCCCAGCATTTT.